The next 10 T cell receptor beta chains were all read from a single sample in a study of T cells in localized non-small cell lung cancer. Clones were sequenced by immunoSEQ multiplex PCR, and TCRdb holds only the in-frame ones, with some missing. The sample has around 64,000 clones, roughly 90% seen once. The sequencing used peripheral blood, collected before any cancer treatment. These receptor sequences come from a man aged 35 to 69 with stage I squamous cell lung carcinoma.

CDR3 DNA: TGTGCCAGCAGACACAGCACTGAAGCTTTCTTT. This gives the protein CASRHSTEAFF. V is TRBV6-6 and J is TRBJ1-1; D gene uncertain. Germline V lookup: CDR1 MNHNY, CDR2 SVGAGI (reference sequence). Trimming shortened V by 6 bases and J by 4 bases, and 6 bases separated the two germline ends. This CDR3 comprises 11 residues.

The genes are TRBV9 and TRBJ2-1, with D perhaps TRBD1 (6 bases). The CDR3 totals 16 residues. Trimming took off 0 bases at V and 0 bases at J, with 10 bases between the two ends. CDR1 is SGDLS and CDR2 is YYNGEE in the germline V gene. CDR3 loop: CASSVGTGFSYNEQFF. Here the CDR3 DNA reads TGTGCCAGCAGCGTAGGCACAGGGTTCTCCTACAATGAGCAGTTCTTC.

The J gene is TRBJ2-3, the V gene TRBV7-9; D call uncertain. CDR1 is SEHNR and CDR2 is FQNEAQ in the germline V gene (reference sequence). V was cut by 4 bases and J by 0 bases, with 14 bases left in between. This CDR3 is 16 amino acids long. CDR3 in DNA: TGTGCCAGCAGCTCAGAGCCCCTCGGAAGCACAGATACGCAGTATTTT. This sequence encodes CASSSEPLGSTDTQYF.

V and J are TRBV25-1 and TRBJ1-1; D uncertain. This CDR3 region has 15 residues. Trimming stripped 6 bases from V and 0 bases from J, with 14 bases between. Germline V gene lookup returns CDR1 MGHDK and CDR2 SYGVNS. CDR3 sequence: CASREGSRMNTEAFF. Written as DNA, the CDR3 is TGTGCCAGCAGGGAAGGGAGCCGGATGAACACTGAAGCTTTCTTT.

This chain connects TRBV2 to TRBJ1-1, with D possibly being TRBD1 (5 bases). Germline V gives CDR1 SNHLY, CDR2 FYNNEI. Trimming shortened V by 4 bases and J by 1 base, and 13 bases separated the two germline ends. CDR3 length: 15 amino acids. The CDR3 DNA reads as TGTGCCAGCAGTGGGGGGGAAGATTGGAACACTGAAGCTTTCTTT. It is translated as CASSGGEDWNTEAFF.

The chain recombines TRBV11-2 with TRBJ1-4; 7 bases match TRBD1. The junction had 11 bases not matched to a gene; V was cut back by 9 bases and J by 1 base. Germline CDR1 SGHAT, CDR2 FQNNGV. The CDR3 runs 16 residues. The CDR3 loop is CASRRFRGRTNEKLFF. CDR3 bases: TGTGCCAGTCGAAGGTTTAGGGGGCGAACTAATGAAAAACTGTTTTTT.

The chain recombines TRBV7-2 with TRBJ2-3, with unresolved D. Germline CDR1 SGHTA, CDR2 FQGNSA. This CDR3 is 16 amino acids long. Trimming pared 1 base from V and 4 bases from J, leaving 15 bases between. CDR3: CASSLEALTPADTQYF. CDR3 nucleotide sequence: TGTGCCAGCAGCTTAGAGGCCCTTACCCCCGCAGATACGCAGTATTTT. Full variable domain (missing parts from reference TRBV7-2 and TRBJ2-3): GAGVSQSPSNKVTEKGKDVELRCDPISGHTALYWYRQSLGQGLEFLIYFQGNSAPDKSGLPSDRFSAERTGGSVSTLTIQRTQQEDSAVYLCASSLEALTPADTQYFGPGTRLTVL.

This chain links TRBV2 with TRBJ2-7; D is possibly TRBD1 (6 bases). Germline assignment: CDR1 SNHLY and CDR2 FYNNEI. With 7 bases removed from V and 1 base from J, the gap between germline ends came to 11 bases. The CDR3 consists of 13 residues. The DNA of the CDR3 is TGTGCCAGCATGCCAGGGGAGTCCTACGAGCAGTACTTC. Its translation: CASMPGESYEQYF.

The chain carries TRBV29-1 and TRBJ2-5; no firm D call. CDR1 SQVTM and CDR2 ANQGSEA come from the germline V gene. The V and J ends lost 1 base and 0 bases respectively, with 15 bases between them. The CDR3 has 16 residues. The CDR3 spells CSVEVSAAAYQETQYF. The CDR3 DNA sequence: TGCAGCGTTGAAGTATCCGCCGCCGCGTACCAAGAGACCCAGTACTTC.

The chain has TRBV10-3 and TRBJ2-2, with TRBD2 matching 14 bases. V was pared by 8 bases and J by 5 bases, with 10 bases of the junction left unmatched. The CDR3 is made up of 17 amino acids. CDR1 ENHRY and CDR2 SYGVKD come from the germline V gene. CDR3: CAIGTGLAGVRTGELFF. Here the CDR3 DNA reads TGTGCCATCGGCACGGGACTAGCGGGAGTTCGGACCGGGGAGCTGTTTTTT.